This entry lists 26 T cell receptor beta chains sequenced from one sample in a study of cytotoxic CD8 clonotypes in ibrutinib-treated CLL. Data came from immunoSEQ multiplex PCR; TCRdb stores just in-frame clones and leaves some out. The sample records 55,000 to 85,000 clones, roughly nine tenths being singletons. The sequencing here drew on PBMCs, taken after 12 months of ibrutinib treatment. These receptors all stem from a human donor with chronic lymphocytic leukemia.

The chain has TRBV11-1 and TRBJ1-1, with D tentatively TRBD1 (5 bases). Germline assignment: CDR1 SGHAT and CDR2 FQDESV (reference sequence). This CDR3 region has 13 residues. V was cut by 3 bases and J by 5 bases, with 10 bases left in between. DNA of the CDR3: TGTGCCAGCAGCTTTTGGGGGGGTACTGAAGCTTTCTTT. It specifies CASSFWGGTEAFF.

V is TRBV30 and J is TRBJ2-5; perhaps TRBD1 as D (5 bases). V was pared by 2 bases and J by 2 bases, with 9 bases between. In germline, CDR1 is GTSNPN, CDR2 SVGIG (reference sequence). The length of the CDR3 is 13 residues. The CDR3, as DNA: TGTGCCTGGAGTCTAAACAGGCAAGAGACCCAGTACTTC. It codes for CAWSLNRQETQYF. The full variable domain, in which reference TRBV30 and TRBJ2-5 provide the parts outside the CDR3, is SQTIHQWPATLVQPVGSPLSLECTVEGTSNPNLYWYRQAAGRGLQLLFYSVGIGQISSEVPQNLSASRPQDRQFILSSKKLLLSDSGFYLCAWSLNRQETQYFGPGTRLLVL.

This clone was recorded only once. The chain joins TRBV11-2 to TRBJ2-5; D gene uncertain. This CDR3 has 11 residues. From germline, CDR1 is SGHAT and CDR2 FQNNGV. V was shortened by 4 bases and J by 5 bases, with 5 bases between the two germline ends. The CDR3 DNA sequence: TGTGCCAGCAGCTCGCCGGAGACCCAGTACTTC. Translating gives CASSSPETQYF.

The chain employs TRBV21-1 and TRBJ2-7; the table names TRBD2, a call not compared with the DNA. TRBV21-1 is a listed pseudogene. The CDR3 extends over 14 amino acids. The CDR3 DNA follows: TGTGCCAGCAGCAATTGTGACTCGCACTACGAGCAGTACTTC. It encodes CASSNCDSHYEQYF.

The V gene is TRBV10-3, the J gene TRBJ1-1; 11 bases are a match to TRBD1. The CDR3 sequence is 16 residues long. Germline V gene sequence: CDR1 ENHRY, CDR2 SYGVKD. J lost 1 base, V lost 3 bases, and 4 bases had no gene match. CDR3 region: CAISDWDRGGNTEAFF. Written as DNA, the CDR3 is TGTGCCATCAGTGACTGGGACAGGGGGGGGAACACTGAAGCTTTCTTT.

The chain links TRBV29-1 to TRBJ2-5; D perhaps matches TRBD2 (5 bases). The V gene's germline CDR1 is SQVTM and CDR2 ANQGSEA. The CDR3 length is 13 residues. Trimming stripped 4 bases from V and 1 base from J, with 10 bases between. The CDR3 here is CSVAASPQETQYF. DNA of the CDR3: TGCAGCGTTGCGGCTAGCCCCCAAGAGACCCAGTACTTC.

The CDR3 loop reads CASSEIVAYGYTF. In nucleotides, the CDR3 is TGTGCCAGCAGTGAAATTGTAGCATATGGCTACACCTTC. V and J are TRBV6-1 and TRBJ1-2; the D is unclear. CDR1 is MNHNS, CDR2 SASEGT, per germline. The CDR3 contains 13 residues. V shed 2 bases and J shed 5 bases, with 9 bases lying between them.

This chain links TRBV18 with TRBJ1-1; no clear D gene. Germline V gene lookup returns CDR1 KGHSH and CDR2 LQKENI. The CDR3 sequence is 16 residues long. The V and J ends lost 3 bases and 0 bases respectively, with 14 bases between them. Here the CDR3 DNA reads TGTGCCAGCTCACCGGGAGTTGGGCAGATGAACACTGAAGCTTTCTTT. Its translation is CASSPGVGQMNTEAFF.

The rearrangement links TRBV2 to TRBJ2-1; D perhaps matches TRBD1 (5 bases). CDR1 is SNHLY and CDR2 is FYNNEI in the germline V gene. The CDR3 has 12 residues. Trimming cost V 5 bases and J 6 bases, with 8 bases left between them. The CDR3 region has the DNA TGTGCCAGCAGTTTTAGGGGCAATGAGCAGTTCTTC. Its translation is CASSFRGNEQFF.

V gene TRBV7-3 combines with J gene TRBJ1-1, with D perhaps matching TRBD1 (5 bases). The CDR3 consists of 13 residues. V was trimmed by 5 bases and J by 3 bases, leaving 10 bases between them. Germline CDR1 and CDR2: SGHTA and FQGTGA. The CDR3 region has the DNA TGTGCCAGCAGCATCGACAGATACACTGAAGCTTTCTTT. Its translation: CASSIDRYTEAFF.

This rearrangement joins TRBV18 to TRBJ1-2; TRBD1 aligns across 8 bases. CDR1 KGHSH and CDR2 LQKENI come from the germline V gene. The junction had 5 bases not matched to a gene; V was cut back by 0 bases and J by 5 bases. The CDR3 has 15 amino acids. The CDR3 DNA reads as TGTGCCAGCTCACCACCCGGACAGGGATCTTATGGCTACACCTTC. Translated: CASSPPGQGSYGYTF.

The chain uses TRBV13 and TRBJ2-1; no reliable D call. Germline CDR1 PRHDT, CDR2 FYEKMQ (reference sequence). The CDR3 runs to 11 residues. V shed 5 bases and J shed 9 bases, with 8 bases lying between them. The CDR3 region is CASSNPPEQFF. CDR3 coding DNA: TGTGCCAGCAGCAATCCCCCTGAGCAGTTCTTC.

The V call is TRBV28, the J call TRBJ2-7, with a tentative D call TRBD1 (5 bases). The germline CDR1 and CDR2 sequences are MDHEN and SYDVKM. The V end was cut by 3 bases, the J end by 4 bases, with 13 bases between. The CDR3 has 14 residues. The CDR3 reads CASSFSRVGYEQYF. CDR3 bases: TGTGCCAGCAGTTTTAGCAGGGTCGGGTACGAGCAGTACTTC.

The chain recombines TRBV19 with TRBJ2-7; 11 bases are a match to TRBD2. The CDR3 consists of 15 residues. Germline V gene lookup returns CDR1 LNHDA and CDR2 SQIVND (reference sequence). Trimming took 5 bases from V and 5 from J; bases not matched to a gene: 8. This chain's CDR3 is CASSLPTSGINEQYF. In DNA form, the CDR3 reads TGTGCCAGTAGTCTACCGACTAGCGGGATAAACGAGCAGTACTTC.

V and J are TRBV9 and TRBJ1-4, with 7 bases aligning to TRBD1. The CDR3 runs to 15 residues. Germline V CDR1 and CDR2: SGDLS, YYNGEE. After removal of 0 bases from V and 5 bases from J, the junction contained 4 bases not matched to a gene. The CDR3 nucleotides read TGTGCCAGCAGCGTAGAAGACAGGGTAAATGAAAAACTGTTTTTT. The encoded protein is CASSVEDRVNEKLFF.

The rearrangement joins TRBV7-6 to TRBJ1-1; no clear D. The CDR3 is made up of 14 amino acids. Trimming pared 1 base from V and 1 base from J, leaving 7 bases between. CDR1 and CDR2 from the germline V gene are SGHVS and FNYEAQ. As DNA, the CDR3 is TGTGCCAGCAGCTTAGGACACGAGAACACTGAAGCTTTCTTT. Residues: CASSLGHENTEAFF.

This chain links TRBV18 with TRBJ2-2; TRBD2 matches at 16 bases. The CDR3 sequence is 19 residues long. The J segment lost 5 bases and the V segment lost 5 bases, leaving 11 bases of the junction unmatched. CDR1 is KGHSH and CDR2 is LQKENI in the germline V gene. The CDR3 loop reads CASSALGLAGGPRTGELFF. The DNA of the CDR3 is TGTGCCAGCTCAGCCCTGGGACTAGCGGGAGGGCCGAGGACCGGGGAGCTGTTTTTT.

The chain links TRBV19 to TRBJ1-2, with 10 nucleotides matching TRBD1. Germline V gene lookup returns CDR1 LNHDA and CDR2 SQIVND (reference sequence). There are 17 residues in the CDR3. After removal of 3 bases from V and 2 bases from J, the junction contained 9 bases not matched to a gene. DNA of the CDR3: TGTGCCAGTAGTATCCCGACAGGGGGCGAACCAAACTATGGCTACACCTTC. Amino acids: CASSIPTGGEPNYGYTF.

This chain connects TRBV7-9 to TRBJ2-1, with TRBD2 matching 12 bases. The J segment lost 6 bases and the V segment lost 2 bases, leaving 11 bases of the junction unmatched. CDR1 and CDR2 (germline): SEHNR, FQNEAQ (reference sequence). This CDR3 contains 18 residues. As DNA, the CDR3 is TGTGCCAGCAGCTTACCTCCGAGACTAGCGGGAGTTCGCAATGAGCAGTTCTTC. This gives the protein CASSLPPRLAGVRNEQFF.

The V gene is TRBV11-3, the J gene TRBJ2-3, with 9 nucleotides matching TRBD1. V lost 5 bases and J lost 1; bases outside the gene matches: 10. Germline V gives CDR1 SGHNT, CDR2 YENEEA. There are 17 residues in the CDR3. The CDR3 DNA reads as TGTGCCAGCAGCCGTAGCCGGGACAGGGCTGGCACAGATACGCAGTATTTT. The encoded protein is CASSRSRDRAGTDTQYF.

The V gene is TRBV13, the J gene TRBJ2-3, with D uncertain. V dropped 5 bases and J dropped 4 bases, with 10 bases sitting between them. In germline, CDR1 is PRHDT, CDR2 FYEKMQ (reference sequence). This CDR3 is 13 amino acids long. CDR3 protein: CASSTKTPDTQYF. The DNA for the CDR3 is TGTGCCAGCAGCACAAAAACACCAGATACGCAGTATTTT.

The chain recombines TRBV19 with TRBJ2-5, with 7 bases identical to TRBD2. CDR1 is LNHDA and CDR2 is SQIVND in the germline V gene (reference sequence). The J segment lost 5 bases and the V segment lost 5 bases, leaving 11 bases of the junction unmatched. The CDR3 is made up of 15 amino acids. The CDR3 DNA is TGTGCCAGTAGTGATTTGGCGGGAGCATTGGAGACCCAGTACTTC. Its protein product is CASSDLAGALETQYF.

The rearrangement uses TRBV9 and TRBJ2-1; tentatively, D is TRBD1 or TRBD2 (5 bases each). The CDR3 has 17 residues. The V end was cut by 4 bases, the J end by 0 bases, with 17 bases between. Germline V gene sequence: CDR1 SGDLS, CDR2 YYNGEE. The CDR3 reads CASSHRDDKSSYNEQFF. Written as DNA, the CDR3 is TGTGCCAGCAGCCACCGGGACGACAAAAGCTCCTACAATGAGCAGTTCTTC.

This chain uses TRBV28 with TRBJ1-1; no firm D call. This CDR3 comprises 16 residues. V lost 2 bases and J 4 bases, leaving 17 bases between the germline ends. The V gene's germline CDR1 is MDHEN and CDR2 SYDVKM. The CDR3 nucleotides are TGTGCCAGCAGTTTAGCAACGAAAGGACGGAGCACTGAAGCTTTCTTT. It translates to CASSLATKGRSTEAFF.

The rearrangement joins TRBV2 to TRBJ2-7; TRBD1 might be the D (6 bases). The length of the CDR3 is 15 residues. V dropped 6 bases and J dropped 2 bases, with 17 bases sitting between them. Per germline, CDR1 SNHLY and CDR2 FYNNEI. CDR3 loop: CASRNQGHAAYEQYF. For the CDR3, the DNA is TGTGCCAGCAGGAATCAGGGGCACGCGGCCTACGAGCAGTACTTC.

The chain carries TRBV7-9 and TRBJ2-1; unclear D gene. The CDR3 spans 15 residues. Per the germline V gene, CDR1 is SEHNR and CDR2 is FQNEAQ (reference sequence). V was clipped by 4 bases and J by 0 bases, with 10 bases between them. CDR3 nucleotides: TGTGCCAGCAGCTCGGACCTAAGCTCCTACAATGAGCAGTTCTTC. Translation gives CASSSDLSSYNEQFF.